The following is a T cell receptor (beta chain) sequence with its context. J gave up 0 bases and V 4 bases, and 7 bases lay outside the gene matches. The CDR3 spans 17 residues. The germline V gene has CDR1 SGHDT and CDR2 YYEEEE. Measured with immunoSEQ multiplex PCR; TCRdb has only the in-frame clones, and not every one. The table has some 220,000 clones, around three quarters seen once; the top ten hold around 7.3%. This entry is derived from a study of blood T cell repertoires in COVID-19. Background on the study: Material from acute and convalescent COVID-19 was sourced from the United States, Italy and Spain. T cells, B-cell-depleted T cells, or PBMCs supplied cDNA or gDNA.

The V and J genes are TRBV5-6 and TRBJ2-4; TRBD1 matches at 10 bases. This TCR came from a woman in her 70s with acute or convalescent COVID-19. The sequencing sample was made of peripheral blood. The CDR3 sequence is CASSPRQGALAKNIQYF. DNA of the CDR3: TGTGCCAGCAGCCCCAGACAGGGGGCTTTAGCCAAAAACATTCAGTACTTC.